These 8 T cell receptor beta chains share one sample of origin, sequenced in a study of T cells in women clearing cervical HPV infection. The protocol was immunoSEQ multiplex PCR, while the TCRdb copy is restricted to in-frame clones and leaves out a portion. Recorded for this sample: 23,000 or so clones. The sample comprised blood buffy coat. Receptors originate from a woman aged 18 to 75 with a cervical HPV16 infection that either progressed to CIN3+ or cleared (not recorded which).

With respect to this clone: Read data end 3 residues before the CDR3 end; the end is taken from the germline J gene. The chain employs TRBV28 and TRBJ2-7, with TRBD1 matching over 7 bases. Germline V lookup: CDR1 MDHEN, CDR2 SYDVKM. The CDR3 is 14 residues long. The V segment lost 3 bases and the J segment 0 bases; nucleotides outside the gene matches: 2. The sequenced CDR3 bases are TGTGCCAGCAGTTTGTGGGACAGCTCCTACGAG. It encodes CASSLWDSSYE. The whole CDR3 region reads CASSLWDSSYEQYF.

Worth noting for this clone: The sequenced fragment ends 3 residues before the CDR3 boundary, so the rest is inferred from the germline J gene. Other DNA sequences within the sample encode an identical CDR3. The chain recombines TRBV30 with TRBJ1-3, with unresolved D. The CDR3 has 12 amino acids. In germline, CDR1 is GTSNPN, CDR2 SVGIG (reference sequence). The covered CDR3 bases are TGTGCCTGGAGTTCGGTTTCGCGCACT. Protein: CAWSSVSRT. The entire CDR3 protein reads CAWSSVSRTIYF. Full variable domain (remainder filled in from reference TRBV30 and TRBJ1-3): SQTIHQWPATLVQPVGSPLSLECTVEGTSNPNLYWYRQAAGRGLQLLFYSVGIGQISSEVPQNLSASRPQDRQFILSSKKLLLSDSGFYLCAWSSVSRTIYFGEGSWLTVV.

CDR3 amino acids: CASSRGPQETQYF. The covered CDR3 bases are TGTGCCAGTAGTAGGGGGCCTCAAGAGACC. The chain links TRBV19 to TRBJ2-5; D is perhaps TRBD1 (6 bases). The DNA ends 3 residues before the CDR3 does, and the rest of the CDR3 is filled in from the germline J gene. The germline CDR1 and CDR2 sequences are LNHDA and SQIVND (reference sequence). V dropped 4 bases and J dropped 2 bases, with 8 bases sitting between them. The length of the CDR3 is 13 residues.

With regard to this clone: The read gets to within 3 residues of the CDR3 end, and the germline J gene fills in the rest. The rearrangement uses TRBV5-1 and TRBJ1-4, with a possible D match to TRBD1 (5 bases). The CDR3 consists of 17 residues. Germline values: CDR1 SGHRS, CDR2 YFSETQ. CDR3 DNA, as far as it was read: TGCGCCAGCAGCTTGGCCGGAACAAACTCTGGGGCCAACGTA. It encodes CASSLAGTNSGANV. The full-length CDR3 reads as CASSLAGTNSGANVLFF. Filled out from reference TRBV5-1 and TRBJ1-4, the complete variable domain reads KAGVTQTPRYLIKTRGQQVTLSCSPISGHRSVSWYQQTPGQGLQFLFEYFSETQRNKGNFPGRFSGRQFSNSRSEMNVSTLELGDSALYLCASSLAGTNSGANVLFFGSGTQLSVL.

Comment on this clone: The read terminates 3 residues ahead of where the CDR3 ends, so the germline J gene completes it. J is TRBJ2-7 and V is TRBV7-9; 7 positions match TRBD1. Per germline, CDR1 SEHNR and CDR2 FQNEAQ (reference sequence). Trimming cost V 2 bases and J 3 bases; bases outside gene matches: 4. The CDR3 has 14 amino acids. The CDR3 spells CASSLPGGFYEQYF. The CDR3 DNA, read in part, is TGTGCCAGCAGCTTACCAGGGGGATTCTACGAG.

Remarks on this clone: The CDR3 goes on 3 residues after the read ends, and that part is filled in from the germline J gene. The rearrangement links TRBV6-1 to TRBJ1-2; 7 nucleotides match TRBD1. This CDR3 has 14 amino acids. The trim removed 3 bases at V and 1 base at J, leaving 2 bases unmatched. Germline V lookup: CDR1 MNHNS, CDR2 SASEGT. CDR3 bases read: TGTGCCAGCAGTGAGACAGGGCTTAACTATGGC. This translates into CASSETGLNYG. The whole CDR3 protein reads CASSETGLNYGYTF.

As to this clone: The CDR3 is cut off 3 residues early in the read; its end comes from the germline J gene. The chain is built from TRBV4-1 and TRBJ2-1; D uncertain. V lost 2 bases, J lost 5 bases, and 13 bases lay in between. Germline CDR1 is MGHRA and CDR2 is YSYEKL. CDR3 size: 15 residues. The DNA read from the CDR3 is TGCGCCAGCAGCCAATTAGTAAGGCTAGACAATGAG. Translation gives CASSQLVRLDNE. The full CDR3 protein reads CASSQLVRLDNEQFF.

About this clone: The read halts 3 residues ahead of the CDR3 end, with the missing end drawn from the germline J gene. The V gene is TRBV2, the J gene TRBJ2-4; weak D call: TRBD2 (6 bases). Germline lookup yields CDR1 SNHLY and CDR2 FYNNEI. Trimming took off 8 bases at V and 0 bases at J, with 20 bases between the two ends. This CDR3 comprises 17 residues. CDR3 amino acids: CASDQEGSPLAKNIQYF. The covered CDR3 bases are TGTGCCAGCGACCAGGAGGGGTCCCCGCTAGCCAAAAACATT.